This T cell receptor beta chain was retrieved from a study of blood T cell repertoires in COVID-19. CDR1 and CDR2 from the germline V gene are LNHDA and SQIVND (reference sequence). J gave up 4 bases and V 8 bases, and 3 bases lay outside the gene matches. The CDR3 is made up of 13 amino acids. Only in-frame clones appear in the TCRdb table, and some are missing; sequencing was by immunoSEQ multiplex PCR. The table records around 300,000 clones, 65% to 90% of them present only once. The chain has TRBV19 and TRBJ2-7; 12 bases line up with TRBD1. The origin of this receptor is a human donor in a cohort sampled during active COVID-19. Sequenced material: peripheral blood. The CDR3 here is CASGTGGKYEQYF. CDR3 coding DNA: TGTGCCAGTGGGACAGGGGGCAAATACGAGCAGTACTTC. The whole variable domain, remainder taken from reference TRBV19 and TRBJ2-7, is DGGITQSPKYLFRKEGQNVTLSCEQNLNHDAMYWYRQDPGQGLRLIYYSQIVNDFQKGDIAEGYSVSREKKESFPLTVTSAQKNPTAFYLCASGTGGKYEQYFGPGTRLTVT.